A selection of T cell receptor beta chains follows, all from one sample in a study of cytomegalovirus exposure and HLA in healthy donors. The data were produced by immunoSEQ multiplex PCR, yet TCRdb's version contains in-frame clones alone and is incomplete. The data show roughly 45,000 clones, 70% to 80% seen once. Sequenced material: PBMCs. The receptors here all came from a man aged 30-40 years in good health and CMV-seronegative. The CDR3 runs from the conserved cysteine through the conserved F or W. Each record gives: CDR3 length, J gene, V gene, CDR3 protein.

len: 21; j_gene: TRBJ2-4; v_gene: TRBV6-8; CDR3aa: CATPPTGTGGECPVAKNIQYF
len: 16; j_gene: TRBJ1-1; v_gene: TRBV4-3; CDR3aa: CASSQGTGTMNTEAFF
len: 16; j_gene: TRBJ1-5; v_gene: TRBV5-5; CDR3aa: CASSLVPSSGNQPQHF
len: 13; j_gene: TRBJ1-1; v_gene: TRBV19; CDR3aa: CASSIGGGSEAFF
len: 15; j_gene: TRBJ2-7; v_gene: TRBV18; CDR3aa: CASSPGTGGPYEQYF
len: 17; j_gene: TRBJ1-5; v_gene: TRBV2; CDR3aa: CASSRTRWTGSNQPQHF
len: 13; j_gene: TRBJ2-7; v_gene: TRBV11-2; CDR3aa: CASSLYASYEQYF
len: 20; j_gene: TRBJ2-1; v_gene: TRBV7-7; CDR3aa: CASSHLTTSGRTGAYNEQFF
len: 15; j_gene: TRBJ1-1; v_gene: TRBV7-3; CDR3aa: CASSLRTGGITEAFF
len: 16; j_gene: TRBJ2-7; v_gene: TRBV30; CDR3aa: CAWATRGSGSSYEQYF
len: 17; j_gene: TRBJ1-5; v_gene: TRBV7-2; CDR3aa: CASSLDYGQYSNQPQHF
len: 15; j_gene: TRBJ2-3; v_gene: TRBV6-5; CDR3aa: CASRKNSQGAGTQYF
len: 15; j_gene: TRBJ1-2; v_gene: TRBV4-1; CDR3aa: CASSQGGGEDYGYTF
len: 15; j_gene: TRBJ1-2; v_gene: TRBV28; CDR3aa: CASSSYRQGLGGYTF
len: 12; j_gene: TRBJ2-7; v_gene: TRBV28; CDR3aa: CASRGSSYEQYF
len: 16; j_gene: TRBJ2-1; v_gene: TRBV5-4; CDR3aa: CASSRTTSGSGNEQFF
len: 18; j_gene: TRBJ2-7; v_gene: TRBV9; CDR3aa: CASSVGPRDRGFLYEQYF
len: 18; j_gene: TRBJ2-7; v_gene: TRBV19; CDR3aa: CASSSGLAGVIFSDEQYF
len: 15; j_gene: TRBJ2-7; v_gene: TRBV5-1; CDR3aa: CASSASSGTLYEQYF
len: 14; j_gene: TRBJ1-5; v_gene: TRBV5-1; CDR3aa: CASSPAQGSQPQHF
len: 14; j_gene: TRBJ2-5; v_gene: TRBV6-5; CDR3aa: CASATKQVQETQYF
len: 15; j_gene: TRBJ2-1; v_gene: TRBV5-4; CDR3aa: CASSPTSQGANEQFF
len: 19; j_gene: TRBJ2-6; v_gene: TRBV19; CDR3aa: CASSIVRTSGRFGANVLTF
len: 17; j_gene: TRBJ2-5; v_gene: TRBV9; CDR3aa: CASGGRGSPLIKETQYF
len: 14; j_gene: TRBJ2-1; v_gene: TRBV10-3; CDR3aa: CAIGPVTEENEQFF
len: 12; j_gene: TRBJ2-7; v_gene: TRBV5-4; CDR3aa: CASSTGGPEQYF
len: 17; j_gene: TRBJ2-1; v_gene: TRBV11-1; CDR3aa: CASSLEVGTGGLNEQFF
len: 18; j_gene: TRBJ1-2; v_gene: TRBV29-1; CDR3aa: CSVEVRDRDFAANYGYTF
len: 15; j_gene: TRBJ2-2; v_gene: TRBV6-1; CDR3aa: CASTGAGEWAGELFF
len: 15; j_gene: TRBJ2-1; v_gene: TRBV15; CDR3aa: CATKEPPGGINEQFF
len: 13; j_gene: TRBJ1-5; v_gene: TRBV27; CDR3aa: CASSLVRNQPQHF
len: 13; j_gene: TRBJ2-2; v_gene: TRBV7-2; CDR3aa: CASRFTNTGELFF
len: 14; j_gene: NA; v_gene: TRBV5-1; CDR3aa: CASNRGTGSDEQYF
len: 15; j_gene: TRBJ2-5; v_gene: TRBV4-2; CDR3aa: CASSPGLASTQTQYF
len: 17; j_gene: TRBJ1-5; v_gene: TRBV11-3; CDR3aa: CASSQMGPQGSNQPQHF
len: 15; j_gene: TRBJ2-1; v_gene: TRBV5-6; CDR3aa: CASSLVWGSHNEQFF
len: 14; j_gene: NA; v_gene: TRBV5-1; CDR3aa: CASSLGQGSYEQYF
len: 15; j_gene: TRBJ1-2; v_gene: TRBV11-2; CDR3aa: CASSPSSGSAYGYTF
len: 16; j_gene: TRBJ1-2; v_gene: TRBV4-2; CDR3aa: CASSQGGEGQVKGYTF
len: 14; j_gene: TRBJ1-2; v_gene: TRBV5-1; CDR3aa: CASSLGLSNYGYTF
len: 15; j_gene: TRBJ2-2; v_gene: TRBV28; CDR3aa: CASRTGTTDTGELFF
len: 16; j_gene: TRBJ1-5; v_gene: TRBV19; CDR3aa: CASSIGDRDSNQPQHF
len: 15; j_gene: TRBJ2-7; v_gene: TRBV30; CDR3aa: CAWSVSGGRSYEQYF
len: 16; j_gene: TRBJ1-6; v_gene: TRBV7-8; CDR3aa: CASSLSDSSYNSPLHF
len: 17; j_gene: TRBJ2-3; v_gene: TRBV9; CDR3aa: CASSPLVAGGGTDTQYF
len: 15; j_gene: TRBJ1-2; v_gene: TRBV6-5; CDR3aa: CASRSPHRGPHGYTF
len: 14; j_gene: TRBJ2-5; v_gene: TRBV7-9; CDR3aa: CASSLGSSQETQYF
len: 15; j_gene: TRBJ1-1; v_gene: TRBV21-1; CDR3aa: CASSKVGRIGREAFF
len: 16; j_gene: TRBJ2-1; v_gene: TRBV27; CDR3aa: CASSLERPRPDNEQFF
len: 12; j_gene: TRBJ2-1; v_gene: TRBV11-2; CDR3aa: CASSPRRDAQFF
len: 16; j_gene: TRBJ2-3; v_gene: TRBV11-2; CDR3aa: CASSLRADRGTDTQYF
len: 13; j_gene: TRBJ1-1; v_gene: TRBV27; CDR3aa: CASSLDSGTEAFF
len: 17; j_gene: TRBJ2-5; v_gene: TRBV4-2; CDR3aa: CASSQQVAGDREETQYF
len: 13; j_gene: TRBJ2-7; v_gene: TRBV18; CDR3aa: CASSPRTGWEQYF
len: 16; j_gene: TRBJ2-7; v_gene: TRBV5-4; CDR3aa: CASSLGDGTGAYEQYF
len: 17; j_gene: TRBJ1-1; v_gene: TRBV4-2; CDR3aa: CASSQDRRQGVDTEAFF
len: 13; j_gene: TRBJ2-2; v_gene: TRBV6-1; CDR3aa: CASSDAVSGELFF
len: 14; j_gene: TRBJ1-6; v_gene: TRBV5-1; CDR3aa: CASSRGGADSPLHF
len: 15; j_gene: TRBJ1-3; v_gene: TRBV4-3; CDR3aa: CASSQDTGDGNTIYF
len: 17; j_gene: TRBJ1-3; v_gene: TRBV4-1; CDR3aa: CASSQDNSPGSGNTIYF